This paragraph covers one T cell receptor (beta chain) sequence. The data are from a study of shared clonotypes between healthy human individuals. Replicate PCRs from sorted subsets contained roughly 200 ng DNA, which is around 30,000 T cell genomes. Original processing notes: Filtering differed, since immunoSEQ gave only junction sequences and no quality scores. Method: immunoSEQ multiplex PCR; TCRdb's copy keeps in-frame clones and lacks some. V and J calls and clone size are those listed in that table; D and trimming were worked out from the DNA. The data show millions of clones, about 94% seen once. The naive CD8 subset, CD45RO-negative cells positively selected for CCR7, excluded terminally differentiated effector memory CD45RA+ cells. The CDR3 sequence is 14 residues long. Germline lookup yields CDR1 LNHDA and CDR2 SQIVND (reference sequence). V was clipped by 3 bases and J by 1 base, with 10 bases between them.

The source material was naive CD8+ T cells sorted from blood. The receptor comes from a man aged 18 to 29 in good health. V and J are TRBV19 and TRBJ2-7; weak D call: TRBD1 (6 bases). CDR3: CASSIRDTSYEQYF. The CDR3 DNA follows: TGTGCCAGTAGTATTCGGGACACTTCCTACGAGCAGTACTTC. Full variable domain (rest looked up from reference TRBV19 and TRBJ2-7): DGGITQSPKYLFRKEGQNVTLSCEQNLNHDAMYWYRQDPGQGLRLIYYSQIVNDFQKGDIAEGYSVSREKKESFPLTVTSAQKNPTAFYLCASSIRDTSYEQYFGPGTRLTVT.